This TCR beta chain came from a study of cytomegalovirus exposure and HLA in healthy donors. V was shortened by 5 bases and J by 4 bases, with 14 bases between the two germline ends. This CDR3 region has 15 residues. From germline, CDR1 is SGHTA and CDR2 FQGNSA. In the PCR, 60 Vbeta and 13 Jbeta primers were used. Sequencing used immunoSEQ multiplex PCR; TCRdb keeps in-frame clones, though not all of them. The table includes 130,000 or so clones, 60% to 85% detected once. Study-wide results and caveats: Reported performance of the classifier showed diagnosis of cytomegalovirus status with high specificity and sensitivity. TCR association rates varied by HLA locus in a later analysis, with DRB1 highest and HLA-C lowest. The study listed approximately 170 cytomegalovirus-associated TCR beta chains.

Turning to this clone: Its antigen remains unknown.

Sequenced sample: PBMCs. The rearrangement joins TRBV7-2 to TRBJ2-2; D gene uncertain. This sequence was found in a woman in her 40s in good health and CMV-seronegative. CDR3 sequence (DNA): TGTGCCAGCAGCCCCCGCAGGTCGAGCACCGGGGAGCTGTTTTTT. This encodes CASSPRRSSTGELFF.